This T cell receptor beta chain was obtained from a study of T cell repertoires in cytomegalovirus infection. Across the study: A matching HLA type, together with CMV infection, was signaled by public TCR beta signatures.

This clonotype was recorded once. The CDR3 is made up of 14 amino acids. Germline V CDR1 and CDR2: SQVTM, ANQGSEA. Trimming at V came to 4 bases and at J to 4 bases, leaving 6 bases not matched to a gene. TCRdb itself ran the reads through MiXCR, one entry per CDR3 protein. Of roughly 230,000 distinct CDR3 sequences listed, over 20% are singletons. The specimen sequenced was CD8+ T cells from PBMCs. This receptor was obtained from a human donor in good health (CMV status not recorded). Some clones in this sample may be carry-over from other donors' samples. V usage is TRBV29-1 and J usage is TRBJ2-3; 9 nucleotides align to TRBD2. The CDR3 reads CSVGASGESDTQYF. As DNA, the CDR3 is TGCAGCGTTGGGGCTAGCGGGGAGTCAGATACGCAGTATTTT.